This is a list of T cell receptor beta chains from one sample in a study of T cells after posttransplantation cyclophosphamide. Produced via immunoSEQ multiplex PCR; TCRdb's table is partial and in-frame only. The sample has around 1,500 clones; approximately 80% are singletons. Sequencing used CD4+ T cells sorted from PBMCs, obtained more than 220 days after allogeneic stem cell transplant with posttransplant cyclophosphamide. These receptor sequences come from a female patient between 55 and 75 years old who received an allogeneic stem cell transplant from an unrelated donor, was CMV-positive, and had acute GVHD only. Some T cells may have come from the graft donor. Both conserved end residues are part of each CDR3. The order of the fields is V gene, J gene, clone size, D gene, CDR3 DNA, CDR3 protein. A D gene is named only where the DNA matches it firmly. Where a row states a size, it is once, few, many or the class of an expanded clone; other rows omit it.

V gene: TRBV19
J gene: TRBJ2-3
clone size: -
D gene: -
CDR3 DNA: TGTGCCAGTAGTATGAAAAAGGGGTTGACGCAGTATTTT
CDR3 protein: CASSMKKGLTQYF

V gene: TRBV2
J gene: TRBJ1-6
clone size: -
D gene: TRBD1
CDR3 DNA: TGTGCCAGCGGAAACAGGGGGCCTAATTCCCCCCTCCACTTT
CDR3 protein: CASGNRGPNSPLHF

V gene: TRBV27
J gene: TRBJ2-7
clone size: once
D gene: TRBD1
CDR3 DNA: TGTGCCAGCAGTTACTTCGGACAGGGGCCCTACGAGCAGTACTTC
CDR3 protein: CASSYFGQGPYEQYF

V gene: TRBV2
J gene: TRBJ2-7
clone size: -
D gene: -
CDR3 DNA: TGTGCCAGCAGTGAAAGGACAGCCCTTTATTACTTC
CDR3 protein: CASSERTALYYF

V gene: TRBV4-1
J gene: TRBJ2-6
clone size: -
D gene: -
CDR3 DNA: TGCGCCAGCAGCCAAGAATATAGAACCAACGCTGGGGCCAACGTCCTGACTTTC
CDR3 protein: CASSQEYRTNAGANVLTF

V gene: TRBV6-6
J gene: TRBJ1-6
clone size: -
D gene: TRBD1
CDR3 DNA: TGTGCCAGCACACGACAGGGGCGTAATTCCCCCCTCCACTTT
CDR3 protein: CASTRQGRNSPLHF

V gene: TRBV21-1
J gene: TRBJ2-1
clone size: -
D gene: -
CDR3 DNA: TGTGCCAGCAGCAAAGGGCGGGGGTTTGGCAATGAGCAGTTCTTC
CDR3 protein: CASSKGRGFGNEQFF

V gene: TRBV6-5
J gene: TRBJ2-1
clone size: once
D gene: TRBD1
CDR3 DNA: TGTGCCAGCAGTTTCGGGACAGGTTACAATGAGCAGTTCTTC
CDR3 protein: CASSFGTGYNEQFF

V gene: TRBV29-1
J gene: TRBJ1-2
clone size: -
D gene: -
CDR3 DNA: TGCAGCGTCCGTAGACAGGCTCTGGGAAATGGCTACACCTTC
CDR3 protein: CSVRRQALGNGYTF

V gene: TRBV5-1
J gene: TRBJ2-4
clone size: once
D gene: TRBD1
CDR3 DNA: TGCGCCAGCAGCTTCGTGACAGGGCCTCTTACCAAAAACATTCAGTACTTC
CDR3 protein: CASSFVTGPLTKNIQYF

V gene: TRBV19
J gene: TRBJ2-1
clone size: few
D gene: TRBD2
CDR3 DNA: TGTGCCAGTAGTATAGTCGGCGGGCGGGGGGGGTCCTACAATGAGCAGTTCTTC
CDR3 protein: CASSIVGGRGGSYNEQFF

V gene: TRBV5-1
J gene: TRBJ1-2
clone size: -
D gene: -
CDR3 DNA: TGCGCCAGCAGCCCCCGGACAGTGAACTATGGCTACACCTTC
CDR3 protein: CASSPRTVNYGYTF

V gene: TRBV2
J gene: TRBJ2-5
clone size: -
D gene: -
CDR3 DNA: TGTGCCAGCAGTCCCCGAGAGACCCAGTACTTC
CDR3 protein: CASSPRETQYF

V gene: TRBV4-3
J gene: TRBJ2-1
clone size: -
D gene: TRBD1
CDR3 DNA: TGCGCCAGCAGCCTTAGGGCGCAGGGGGCCTACAATGAGCAGTTCTTC
CDR3 protein: CASSLRAQGAYNEQFF

V gene: TRBV30
J gene: TRBJ2-1
clone size: -
D gene: -
CDR3 DNA: TGTGCCTGGATTCCTAGCTTAACCTACAATGAGCAGTTCTTC
CDR3 protein: CAWIPSLTYNEQFF

V gene: TRBV6-1
J gene: TRBJ1-1
clone size: -
D gene: TRBD1
CDR3 DNA: TGTGCCAGCAGTGCAACTGGACAGGGAGAAGCTTTCTTT
CDR3 protein: CASSATGQGEAFF

V gene: TRBV28
J gene: TRBJ1-1
clone size: -
D gene: -
CDR3 DNA: TGTGCCAGCAGTGGGGGCTTTGAAGCTTTCTTT
CDR3 protein: CASSGGFEAFF

V gene: TRBV28
J gene: TRBJ2-5
clone size: once
D gene: TRBD2
CDR3 DNA: TGTGCCAGCAGTTCGGGGGGGGCTGGTCAAGAGACCCAGTACTTC
CDR3 protein: CASSSGGAGQETQYF

V gene: TRBV18
J gene: TRBJ2-1
clone size: -
D gene: -
CDR3 DNA: TGTGCCAGCTCTGTGCGCGGGGAAGATGAGCAGTTCTTC
CDR3 protein: CASSVRGEDEQFF

V gene: TRBV19
J gene: TRBJ1-1
clone size: -
D gene: -
CDR3 DNA: TGTGCCAGTAGTATAGCCGGCGGGATCATGAACACTGAAGCTTTCTTT
CDR3 protein: CASSIAGGIMNTEAFF

V gene: TRBV7-9
J gene: TRBJ1-2
clone size: once
D gene: -
CDR3 DNA: TGTGCCAGCAGCACGAGACAACTAGAGGATCGCTACACCTTC
CDR3 protein: CASSTRQLEDRYTF

V gene: TRBV18
J gene: TRBJ1-1
clone size: -
D gene: TRBD1
CDR3 DNA: TGTGCCAGCTCACCAGGGACAGGGGGGACTGAAGCTTTCTTT
CDR3 protein: CASSPGTGGTEAFF

V gene: TRBV5-1
J gene: TRBJ1-1
clone size: -
D gene: TRBD1
CDR3 DNA: TGCGCCAGCAGCCACACCCCCCAGGGGGCGAACACTGAAGCTTTCTTT
CDR3 protein: CASSHTPQGANTEAFF

V gene: TRBV27
J gene: TRBJ2-5
clone size: -
D gene: TRBD2
CDR3 DNA: TGTGCCAGCAAGACTAGCGGGATCGAAGAGACCCAGTACTTC
CDR3 protein: CASKTSGIEETQYF

V gene: TRBV14
J gene: TRBJ1-2
clone size: -
D gene: -
CDR3 DNA: TGTGCCAGCAGCCAAGAATTGTTCTCCGGCTACACCTTC
CDR3 protein: CASSQELFSGYTF

V gene: TRBV2
J gene: TRBJ2-2
clone size: few
D gene: -
CDR3 DNA: TGTGCCAGCACGGGCAGGGGACAACACCGGGAGCTGTTTTTT
CDR3 protein: CASTGRGQHRELFF

V gene: TRBV7-3
J gene: TRBJ2-7
clone size: once
D gene: TRBD1
CDR3 DNA: TGTGCCAGCAGCTCGGGACAGGGGGAGCAGTACTTC
CDR3 protein: CASSSGQGEQYF

V gene: TRBV11-2
J gene: TRBJ2-7
clone size: -
D gene: -
CDR3 DNA: TGTGCCAGCAGCTCTGAACAGGGCTTCGGCGAGCAGTACTTC
CDR3 protein: CASSSEQGFGEQYF

V gene: TRBV5-1
J gene: TRBJ2-3
clone size: -
D gene: -
CDR3 DNA: TGCGCCAGCAGCTTAGGCGGGAAACTAGATACGCAGTATTTT
CDR3 protein: CASSLGGKLDTQYF

V gene: TRBV30
J gene: TRBJ1-3
clone size: few
D gene: -
CDR3 DNA: TGTGCCTGGAGTGTACCTGAGGTTTCGGACACCATATATTTT
CDR3 protein: CAWSVPEVSDTIYF

V gene: TRBV11-3
J gene: TRBJ2-1
clone size: -
D gene: TRBD2
CDR3 DNA: TGTGCCAGCAGCTTAGGCGGGAGTCAGGGCAATGAGCAGTTCTTC
CDR3 protein: CASSLGGSQGNEQFF

V gene: TRBV7-2
J gene: TRBJ1-2
clone size: few
D gene: -
CDR3 DNA: TGTGCCAGCAGTCCCACGGGAGGGCCTAACTATGGCTACACCTTC
CDR3 protein: CASSPTGGPNYGYTF

V gene: TRBV19
J gene: TRBJ1-3
clone size: large
D gene: -
CDR3 DNA: TGTGCCAGCCGACAGGTAAACTCTGGAAACACCATATATTTT
CDR3 protein: CASRQVNSGNTIYF

V gene: TRBV19
J gene: TRBJ2-1
clone size: -
D gene: -
CDR3 DNA: TGTGCCAGTAGTACAGACTCGAGCTCCTACAATGAGCAGTTCTTC
CDR3 protein: CASSTDSSSYNEQFF

V gene: TRBV28
J gene: TRBJ2-7
clone size: -
D gene: TRBD1
CDR3 DNA: TGTGCCAGCAGTCTACATCGGACAGGGGGCGCTTTCTACGAGCAGTACTTC
CDR3 protein: CASSLHRTGGAFYEQYF

V gene: TRBV5-4
J gene: TRBJ2-3
clone size: -
D gene: TRBD2
CDR3 DNA: TGTGCCAGCAGTGTAGAGACTAGCGGACGCACAGATACGCAGTATTTT
CDR3 protein: CASSVETSGRTDTQYF

V gene: TRBV5-1
J gene: TRBJ1-2
clone size: -
D gene: -
CDR3 DNA: TGCGCCAGCAGCTTGGGGCAGGGGAACTATGGCTACACCTTC
CDR3 protein: CASSLGQGNYGYTF

V gene: TRBV4-3
J gene: TRBJ2-3
clone size: -
D gene: -
CDR3 DNA: TGCGCCAGCAGCCAAGGCACTCTCGGGATTAGCACAGATACGCAGTATTTT
CDR3 protein: CASSQGTLGISTDTQYF

V gene: TRBV6-6
J gene: TRBJ1-4
clone size: -
D gene: -
CDR3 DNA: TGTGCCAGCAAATCCCCCGCGTCGGTAAGCGAAAAACTGTTTTTT
CDR3 protein: CASKSPASVSEKLFF

V gene: TRBV14
J gene: TRBJ1-6
clone size: -
D gene: TRBD1
CDR3 DNA: TGTGCCAGCAGCCCGACAGGGGGCTATTCACCCCTCCACTTT
CDR3 protein: CASSPTGGYSPLHF

V gene: TRBV4-2
J gene: TRBJ1-3
clone size: -
D gene: -
CDR3 DNA: TGTGCCAGCAGCCAAGATTCTACCGGAAACACCATATATTTT
CDR3 protein: CASSQDSTGNTIYF

V gene: TRBV29-1
J gene: TRBJ2-4
clone size: -
D gene: -
CDR3 DNA: TGCAGCGTGGCGGCGGGGAAAAACATTCAGTACTTC
CDR3 protein: CSVAAGKNIQYF

V gene: TRBV5-6
J gene: TRBJ2-7
clone size: -
D gene: -
CDR3 DNA: TGTGCCAGCAGCAAGTACAGGGTGGGGCCCCAAGACGAGCAGTACTTC
CDR3 protein: CASSKYRVGPQDEQYF

V gene: TRBV6-6
J gene: TRBJ2-5
clone size: -
D gene: TRBD2
CDR3 DNA: TGTGCCAGCAGTTTAGCGGGAGTCCGGGAGACCCAGTACTTC
CDR3 protein: CASSLAGVRETQYF

V gene: TRBV19
J gene: TRBJ1-1
clone size: -
D gene: -
CDR3 DNA: TGTGCCAGTAGTCCGTTTAGGTCTTCGGGTGAAGCTTTCTTT
CDR3 protein: CASSPFRSSGEAFF

V gene: TRBV19
J gene: TRBJ2-3
clone size: -
D gene: TRBD2
CDR3 DNA: TGTGCCAGTAGTCAAATCGGACTAGAGTCCACAGATACGCAGTATTTT
CDR3 protein: CASSQIGLESTDTQYF

V gene: TRBV19
J gene: TRBJ1-2
clone size: -
D gene: -
CDR3 DNA: TGTGCCAGTTCGGTACTCAAAAACTATGGCTACACCTTC
CDR3 protein: CASSVLKNYGYTF

V gene: TRBV6-1
J gene: TRBJ1-4
clone size: few
D gene: -
CDR3 DNA: TGTGCCAGCACTCCGGGACATAAGAATGAAAAACTGTTTTTT
CDR3 protein: CASTPGHKNEKLFF

V gene: TRBV10-3
J gene: TRBJ1-2
clone size: -
D gene: -
CDR3 DNA: TGTGCCATCAGAGGGGGAACCTATGGCTACACCTTC
CDR3 protein: CAIRGGTYGYTF

V gene: TRBV4-1
J gene: TRBJ2-7
clone size: -
D gene: -
CDR3 DNA: TGCGCCAGCAGCCAAAACAGGGTTTTGGGAGAGCAGTACTTC
CDR3 protein: CASSQNRVLGEQYF

V gene: TRBV2
J gene: TRBJ1-1
clone size: -
D gene: TRBD1
CDR3 DNA: TGTGCCAGCACCATGGACAGGGGTTGGACTGAAGCTTTCTTT
CDR3 protein: CASTMDRGWTEAFF